A selection of T cell receptor beta chains follows, all from one sample in a study of radiotherapy plus CTLA-4 blockade in lung cancer. Repertoires were generated with immunoSEQ multiplex PCR, while TCRdb's copy carries only in-frame clones and drops some. The table lists 100,000 to 150,000 clones, over 80% of them singletons, with more than 6.5% in the top ten. Specimen: peripheral blood, collected from a patient treated with radiotherapy plus ipilimumab. Receptors were obtained from a human donor with non-small cell lung cancer that progressed on radiotherapy plus ipilimumab. Both conserved end residues are part of each CDR3. Each record gives: CDR3 protein, CDR3 DNA, V gene, clone size, J gene, D gene. A D gene is named only where the DNA matches it firmly. Clone size is stated in some rows and not others, as once, few, many or a class when expanded.

CASSSPGLATYEQYF | TGTGCCAGCAGCTCCCCGGGACTAGCGACCTACGAGCAGTACTTC | TRBV11-3 | - | TRBJ2-7 | TRBD2
CASSRDRGTDTQYF | TGTGCCAGCAGTCGGGACAGGGGGACAGATACGCAGTATTTT | TRBV6-6 | - | TRBJ2-3 | TRBD1
CASSLDRVKNIQYF | TGTGCCAGCAGCTTGGACAGGGTCAAAAACATTCAGTACTTC | TRBV5-4 | few | TRBJ2-4 | -
CASREDRGYEQYF | TGTGCCAGCAGGGAGGACAGGGGCTACGAGCAGTACTTC | TRBV6-5 | once | TRBJ2-7 | TRBD1
CASSEVGSGRAFEQFF | TGTGCCAGCAGTGAAGTGGGTAGCGGGAGGGCCTTTGAGCAGTTCTTC | TRBV6-1 | - | TRBJ2-1 | TRBD2
CASSNQGGSSYEQYF | TGCGCCAGCAGCAACCAGGGGGGGAGCTCCTACGAGCAGTACTTC | TRBV5-1 | - | TRBJ2-7 | -
CASSSGDFSSNEQFF | TGCGCCAGCAGCTCGGGGGACTTCAGCTCAAATGAGCAGTTCTTC | TRBV5-1 | - | TRBJ2-1 | -
CASSGAARGYTF | TGTGCCAGCAGCGGGGCCGCTCGAGGCTACACCTTC | TRBV9 | few | TRBJ1-2 | -
CASHGRFAGEKLFF | TGTGCCAGTCACGGACGCTTCGCGGGTGAAAAACTGTTTTTT | TRBV5-7 | - | TRBJ1-4 | -
CASSVTSGSYNEQFF | TGTGCCAGCAGTGTGACTAGCGGGTCCTACAATGAGCAGTTCTTC | TRBV2 | few | TRBJ2-1 | TRBD2
CASSLGVGALAGVNEQYF | TGTGCCAGCAGCTTAGGCGTCGGGGCCCTCGCTGGGGTAAACGAGCAGTACTTC | TRBV7-9 | - | TRBJ2-7 | -
CASAQGGSGNTIYF | TGTGCCAGCGCCCAGGGGGGCTCTGGAAACACCATATATTTT | TRBV2 | - | TRBJ1-3 | TRBD1
CASSSASGRNSYEQYF | TGTGCCAGCAGCTCCGCCTCCGGACGGAACTCCTACGAGCAGTACTTC | TRBV7-9 | - | TRBJ2-7 | -
CASSVEAGAAGGEAFF | TGTGCCAGCAGCGTAGAGGCAGGAGCTGCTGGGGGGGAAGCTTTCTTT | TRBV9 | - | TRBJ1-1 | -
CATDPTENYGYTF | TGTGCCACCGATCCTACCGAAAACTATGGCTACACCTTC | TRBV10-3 | - | TRBJ1-2 | -
CASRADSGANVLTF | TGTGCCAGCAGAGCAGACTCTGGGGCCAACGTCCTGACTTTC | TRBV2 | - | TRBJ2-6 | -
CASRPSGGDYEQYF | TGTGCCAGCAGACCCTCAGGGGGGGACTACGAGCAGTACTTC | TRBV6-1 | - | TRBJ2-7 | -
CASSPTNTNEKLFF | TGTGCCAGCTCGCCGACGAATACTAATGAAAAACTGTTTTTT | TRBV18 | few | TRBJ1-4 | -